The rows below give T cell receptor beta chains drawn from one sample of a study of early T cells in non-severe SARS-CoV-2 infection. TCRdb reprocessed the 5' RACE reads with MiXCR, giving one entry per CDR3 protein. The sample includes under 70,000 distinct CDR3 sequences, roughly 13% of them seen just once. This specimen consisted of whole blood, obtained at baseline. Source of these receptors: an adult who was a healthcare worker with PCR-confirmed SARS-CoV-2 infection or an uninfected control (not recorded which). Both conserved end residues are part of each CDR3. A D gene is named only where the DNA matches it firmly. Expanded clones get a size class; other rows say once, few or many, or leave the size out.

V	D	J	size	DNA	CDR3
TRBV7-8	TRBD1	TRBJ1-4	-	TGTGCCAGCAGCTACAGACAGGGACGGGAAAAACTGTTTTTT	CASSYRQGREKLFF
TRBV9	-	TRBJ2-5	few	TGTGCCAGCAGCTCAGATGGGGGCGTAGAGACCCAGTACTTC	CASSSDGGVETQYF
TRBV7-6	TRBD1	TRBJ1-1	-	TGTGCCAGCAGCTTATCGTCACTGGACAGGGGAATCACTGAAGCTTTCTTT	CASSLSSLDRGITEAFF
TRBV5-4	-	TRBJ1-6	few	TGTGCCAGCAGCTTGCCGGGCTTCGATTCACCCCTCCACTTT	CASSLPGFDSPLHF
TRBV9	TRBD2	TRBJ2-3	few	TGTGCCAGCAGCGTAGAGGGACTAGCGGCAAGCACAGATACGCAGTATTTT	CASSVEGLAASTDTQYF
TRBV7-9	TRBD1	TRBJ1-1	-	TGTGCCAGCAGCTTAGACCCTGCGGCAGGGGGCATGGTAGCCACTGAAGCTTTCTTT	CASSLDPAAGGMVATEAFF
TRBV20-1	-	TRBJ2-1	few	TGCAGTGCTCGTCAGGGGCAGGAGGAGCAGTTCTTC	CSARQGQEEQFF
TRBV7-9	-	TRBJ2-2	-	TGTGCCAGCAGCTTAGAGGCCGGGGAGCTGTTTTTT	CASSLEAGELFF
TRBV12-3/TRBV12-4	TRBD1	TRBJ2-2	once	TGTGCCAGCAGTTTAGGGACAGGGGGCTTCACCGGGGAGCTGTTTTTT	CASSLGTGGFTGELFF
TRBV7-9	TRBD1	TRBJ2-3	-	TGTGCCAGCAGCTCCCGAGACAGGGTCGTCGGAGATACGCAGTATTTT	CASSSRDRVVGDTQYF
TRBV6-6	-	TRBJ2-3	-	TGTGCCAGCAGTTACCCCAAGGTCACAGATACGCAGTATTTT	CASSYPKVTDTQYF
TRBV21-1	-	TRBJ2-7	few	TGTGCCAGCAGCAATGGGAGGGGGCGGCTATACGAGCAGTACTTC	CASSNGRGRLYEQYF
TRBV7-9	-	TRBJ2-3	few	TGTGCCAGCACCTTGACGGCCACAGATACGCAGTATTTT	CASTLTATDTQYF
TRBV6-5	TRBD2	TRBJ2-7	few	TGTGCCAGCAGACCAACCGGGACTAGCGGGGGCCCCTCCTACGAGCAGTACTTC	CASRPTGTSGGPSYEQYF
TRBV3-1	-	TRBJ2-2	-	TGTGCCAGCAGCCAAGATTTCGCCGGGGAGCTGTTTTTT	CASSQDFAGELFF
TRBV7-9	-	TRBJ1-5	-	TGTGCCAGCAGCTTAGCGGGGAGCCATCAGCCCCAGCATTTT	CASSLAGSHQPQHF
TRBV7-2	-	TRBJ2-3	-	TGTGCCAGCAGCTTATCCCTACCAGATACGCAGTATTTT	CASSLSLPDTQYF
TRBV5-1	TRBD2	TRBJ2-7	few	TGCGCCAGCAGCTTGACCCGGGCGATGGGACTAGCGGGGGGCTACGAGCAGTACTTC	CASSLTRAMGLAGGYEQYF
TRBV7-2	TRBD2	TRBJ2-3	-	TGTGCCAGCAGCTCAGGACTAGCCACAGATACGCAGTATTTT	CASSSGLATDTQYF
TRBV9	-	TRBJ1-4	-	TGTGCCAGCAGCGTAGCAACTAATGAAAAACTGTTTTTT	CASSVATNEKLFF
TRBV4-1	-	TRBJ1-1	few	TGCGCCAGCAGCCAAGGTAGCCTGAACACTGAAGCTTTCTTT	CASSQGSLNTEAFF
TRBV9	-	TRBJ2-3	few	TGTGCCAGCAGCGTAGCAGCAGATACGCAGTATTTT	CASSVAADTQYF
TRBV20-1	TRBD1	TRBJ2-7	-	TGCAGTGCTAGAAGACCTGGGACAGGGCTCGAGCAGTACTTC	CSARRPGTGLEQYF
TRBV14	-	TRBJ1-6	-	TGTGCCAGCAGCCAAGATTGGCGGTATAATTCACCCCTCCACTTT	CASSQDWRYNSPLHF
TRBV7-9	TRBD2	TRBJ2-7	many	TGTGCCAGCAACAAAGTAGAGACTAGCGACTACGAGCAGTACTTC	CASNKVETSDYEQYF
TRBV5-1	-	TRBJ2-1	few	TGCGCCAGCAGCCGGCTGTACAATGAGCAGTTCTTC	CASSRLYNEQFF
TRBV14	-	TRBJ1-2	-	TGTGCCAGCAGCCAAGATTGGGGAGGAGGCTACACCTTC	CASSQDWGGGYTF
TRBV6-2/TRBV6-3	TRBD1	TRBJ1-5	few	TGTGCCAGCAGTTGGACAGGGTCAAATCAGCCCCAGCATTTT	CASSWTGSNQPQHF
TRBV10-3	-	TRBJ1-1	-	TGTGCCATCAGTGAGTCGAAATTGGGACCCCCTTTCTTT	CAISESKLGPPFF
TRBV4-2	-	TRBJ2-7	few	TGTGCCAGCAGCCAAGATCTAAAGGGGCCCGAGCAGTACTTC	CASSQDLKGPEQYF
TRBV20-1	-	TRBJ2-5	many	TGCAGTGCTAGAGATCCTCCAGAGACCCAGTACTTC	CSARDPPETQYF
TRBV6-2/TRBV6-3	-	TRBJ1-2	many	TGTGCCAGCAGTCCGAAGTTCACCGGCTACACCTTC	CASSPKFTGYTF
TRBV27	TRBD1	TRBJ1-2	-	TGTGCCAGCAGTTTCAGGGGGCGAGGCTACACCTTC	CASSFRGRGYTF
TRBV7-6	-	TRBJ2-2	-	TGTGCCAGCAGCTCAATAGCGGAGAACACCGGGGAGCTGTTTTTT	CASSSIAENTGELFF
TRBV29-1	-	TRBJ1-2	many	TGCAGCGCTAAATATCGCGGAGGCTACACCTTC	CSAKYRGGYTF
TRBV5-1	TRBD1	TRBJ1-1	few	TGCGCCAGCAGCCGGCGAGGGGGCGTGAACACTGAAGCTTTCTTT	CASSRRGGVNTEAFF
TRBV25-1	-	TRBJ1-2	many	TGTGCCAGCAGTGAACACGGGGGCTCCTATGGCTACACCTTC	CASSEHGGSYGYTF
TRBV28	-	TRBJ1-1	-	TGTGCCAGCAGTTTAACACCGGTGAACAGGGACACTGAAGCTTTCTTT	CASSLTPVNRDTEAFF
TRBV19	TRBD1	TRBJ2-1	-	TGTGCCAGTAGTATAGCAGGGGGATTATACAATGAGCAGTTCTTC	CASSIAGGLYNEQFF
TRBV7-9	TRBD2	TRBJ2-2	-	TGTGCCAGCAGCTTTCCGGGACTAGCGGGAGAATTGGCCGGGGAGCTGTTTTTT	CASSFPGLAGELAGELFF